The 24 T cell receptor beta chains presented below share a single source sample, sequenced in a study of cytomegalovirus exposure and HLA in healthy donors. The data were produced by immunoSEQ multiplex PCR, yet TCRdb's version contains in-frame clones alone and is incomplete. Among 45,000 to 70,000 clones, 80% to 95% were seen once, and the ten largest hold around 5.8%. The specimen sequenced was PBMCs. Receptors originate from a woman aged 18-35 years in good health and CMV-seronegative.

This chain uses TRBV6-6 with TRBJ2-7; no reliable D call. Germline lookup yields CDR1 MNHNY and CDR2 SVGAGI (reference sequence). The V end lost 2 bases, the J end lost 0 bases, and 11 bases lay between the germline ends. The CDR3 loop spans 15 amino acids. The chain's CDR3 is CASSYLSRSSYEQYF. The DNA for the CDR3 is TGTGCCAGCAGTTACCTTTCCCGGAGCTCCTACGAGCAGTACTTC.

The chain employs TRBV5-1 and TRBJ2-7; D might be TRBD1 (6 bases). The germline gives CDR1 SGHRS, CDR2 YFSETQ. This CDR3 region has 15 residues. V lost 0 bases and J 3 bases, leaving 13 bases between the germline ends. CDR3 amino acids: CASSLALDSYYEQYF. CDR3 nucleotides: TGCGCCAGCAGCTTGGCTCTGGACAGTTACTACGAGCAGTACTTC.

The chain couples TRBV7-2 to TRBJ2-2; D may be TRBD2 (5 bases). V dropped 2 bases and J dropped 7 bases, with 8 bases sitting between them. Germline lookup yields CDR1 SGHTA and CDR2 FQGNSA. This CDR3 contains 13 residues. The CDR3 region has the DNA TGTGCCAGCAGCTTACGTCGGGGCGGGGAGCTGTTTTTT. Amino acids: CASSLRRGGELFF.

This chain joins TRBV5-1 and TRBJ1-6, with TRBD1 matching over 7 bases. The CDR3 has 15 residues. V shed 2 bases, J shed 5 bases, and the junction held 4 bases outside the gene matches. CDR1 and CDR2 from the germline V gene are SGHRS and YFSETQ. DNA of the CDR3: TGCGCCAGCAGCTTCGGGACAGTCAATAATTCACCCCTCCACTTT. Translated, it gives CASSFGTVNNSPLHF.

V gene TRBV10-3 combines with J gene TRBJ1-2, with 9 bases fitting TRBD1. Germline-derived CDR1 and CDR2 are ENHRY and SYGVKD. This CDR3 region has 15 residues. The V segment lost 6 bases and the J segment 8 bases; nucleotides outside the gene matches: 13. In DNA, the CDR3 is TGTGCCATCAGCCTAACCGGACAGGGGTTAGACGGCTACACCTTC. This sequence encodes CAISLTGQGLDGYTF.

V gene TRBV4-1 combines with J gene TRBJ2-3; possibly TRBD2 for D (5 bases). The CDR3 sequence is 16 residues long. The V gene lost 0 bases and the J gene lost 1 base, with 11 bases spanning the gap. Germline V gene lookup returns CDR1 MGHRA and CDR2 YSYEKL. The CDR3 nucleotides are TGCGCCAGCAGCCAAGATGAGGGCGGGCGCACAGATACGCAGTATTTT. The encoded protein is CASSQDEGGRTDTQYF.

The CDR3, as DNA: TGTGCCAGCAGCGTAGCGCAGCAAGAGACCCAGTACTTC. Its translation is CASSVAQQETQYF. The rearrangement links TRBV9 to TRBJ2-5; D not certain. The CDR3 loop spans 13 amino acids. V lost 0 bases and J 2 bases, leaving 5 bases between the germline ends. Germline-derived CDR1 and CDR2 are SGDLS and YYNGEE.

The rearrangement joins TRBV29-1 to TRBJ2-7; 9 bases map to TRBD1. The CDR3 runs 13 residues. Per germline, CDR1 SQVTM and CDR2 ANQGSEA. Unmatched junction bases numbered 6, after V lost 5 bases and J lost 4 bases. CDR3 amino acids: CSVTGGLRYEQYF. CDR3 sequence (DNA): TGCAGCGTTACAGGGGGCCTCCGGTACGAGCAGTACTTC.

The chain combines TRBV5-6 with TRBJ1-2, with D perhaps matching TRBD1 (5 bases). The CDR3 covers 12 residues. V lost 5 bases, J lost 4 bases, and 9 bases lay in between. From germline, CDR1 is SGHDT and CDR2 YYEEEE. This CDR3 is CASSSGSYGYTF. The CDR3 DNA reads TGTGCCAGCAGTTCAGGGTCCTATGGCTACACCTTC.

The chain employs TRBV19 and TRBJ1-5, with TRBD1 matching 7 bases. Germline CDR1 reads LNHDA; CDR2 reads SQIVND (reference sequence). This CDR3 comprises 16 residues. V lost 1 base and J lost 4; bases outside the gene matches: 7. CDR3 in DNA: TGTGCCAGTAGTATAGGGCTAAACAGGGGAAATCAGCCCCAGCATTTT. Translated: CASSIGLNRGNQPQHF. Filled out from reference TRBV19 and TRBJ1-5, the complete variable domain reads DGGITQSPKYLFRKEGQNVTLSCEQNLNHDAMYWYRQDPGQGLRLIYYSQIVNDFQKGDIAEGYSVSREKKESFPLTVTSAQKNPTAFYLCASSIGLNRGNQPQHFGDGTRLSIL.

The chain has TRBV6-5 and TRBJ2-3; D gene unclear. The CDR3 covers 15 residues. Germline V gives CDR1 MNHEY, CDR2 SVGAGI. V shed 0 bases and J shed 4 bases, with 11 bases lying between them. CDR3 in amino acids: CASSYSLHTADTQYF. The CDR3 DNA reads TGTGCCAGCAGTTACTCTTTACATACCGCAGATACGCAGTATTTT.

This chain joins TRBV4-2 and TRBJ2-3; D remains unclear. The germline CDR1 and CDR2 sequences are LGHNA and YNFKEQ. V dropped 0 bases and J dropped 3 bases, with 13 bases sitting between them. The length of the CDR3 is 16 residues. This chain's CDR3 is CASSQDWPPVTDTQYF. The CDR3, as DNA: TGTGCCAGCAGCCAAGATTGGCCCCCAGTGACAGATACGCAGTATTTT.

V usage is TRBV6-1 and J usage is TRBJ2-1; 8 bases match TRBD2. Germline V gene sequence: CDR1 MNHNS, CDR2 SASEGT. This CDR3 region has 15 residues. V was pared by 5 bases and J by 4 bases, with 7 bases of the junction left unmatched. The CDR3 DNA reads TGTGCCAGCAGTACGTTAGCGGGGTCATACAATGAGCAGTTCTTC. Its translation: CASSTLAGSYNEQFF.

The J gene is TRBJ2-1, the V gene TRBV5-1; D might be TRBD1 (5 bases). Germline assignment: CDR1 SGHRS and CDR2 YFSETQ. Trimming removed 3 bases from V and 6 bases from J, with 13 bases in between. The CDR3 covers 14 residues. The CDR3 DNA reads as TGCGCCAGCAGCTCCGCTGGGGCGGCCAATGAGCAGTTCTTC. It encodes CASSSAGAANEQFF.

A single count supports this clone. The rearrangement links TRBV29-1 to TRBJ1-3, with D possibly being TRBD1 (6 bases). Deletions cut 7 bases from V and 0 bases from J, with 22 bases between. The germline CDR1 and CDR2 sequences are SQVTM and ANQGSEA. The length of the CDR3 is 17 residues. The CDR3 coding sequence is TGCAGCGCCACAACTACGACAGGCATGAGCTCTGGAAACACCATATATTTT. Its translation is CSATTTTGMSSGNTIYF.

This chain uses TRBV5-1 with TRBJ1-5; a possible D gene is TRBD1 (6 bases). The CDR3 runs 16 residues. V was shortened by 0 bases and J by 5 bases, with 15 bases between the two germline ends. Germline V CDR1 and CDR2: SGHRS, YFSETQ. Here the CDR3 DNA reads TGCGCCAGCAGCTTGGGCGACAGGACCGTCGATCAGCCCCAGCATTTT. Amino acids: CASSLGDRTVDQPQHF.

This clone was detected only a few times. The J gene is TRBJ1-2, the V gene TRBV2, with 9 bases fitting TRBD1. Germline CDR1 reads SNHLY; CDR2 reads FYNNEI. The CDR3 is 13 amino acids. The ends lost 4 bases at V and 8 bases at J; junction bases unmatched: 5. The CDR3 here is CASSAGTGIGYTF. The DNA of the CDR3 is TGTGCCAGCAGTGCGGGGACAGGGATAGGCTACACCTTC.

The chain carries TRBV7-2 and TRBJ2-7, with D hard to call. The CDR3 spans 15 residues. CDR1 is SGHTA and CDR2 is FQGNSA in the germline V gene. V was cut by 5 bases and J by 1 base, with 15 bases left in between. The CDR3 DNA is TGTGCCAGCAGCCCATCTCGGCAGCGATCCTACGAGCAGTACTTC. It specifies CASSPSRQRSYEQYF.

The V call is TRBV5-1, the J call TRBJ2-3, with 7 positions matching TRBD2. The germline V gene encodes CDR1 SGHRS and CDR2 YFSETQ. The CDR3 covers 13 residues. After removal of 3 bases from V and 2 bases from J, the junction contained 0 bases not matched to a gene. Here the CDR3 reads CASSWDYTDTQYF. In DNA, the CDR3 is TGCGCCAGCAGCTGGGACTACACAGATACGCAGTATTTT.

The CDR3 protein is CASRTGETEKLFF. The CDR3 nucleotides are TGTGCCAGCAGAACAGGGGAGACTGAAAAACTGTTTTTT. V and J are TRBV6-1 and TRBJ1-4; 7 nucleotides line up with TRBD1. Looked up from germline, CDR1 is MNHNS and CDR2 is SASEGT. This CDR3 has 13 residues. V was pared by 6 bases and J by 7 bases, with 5 bases of the junction left unmatched.

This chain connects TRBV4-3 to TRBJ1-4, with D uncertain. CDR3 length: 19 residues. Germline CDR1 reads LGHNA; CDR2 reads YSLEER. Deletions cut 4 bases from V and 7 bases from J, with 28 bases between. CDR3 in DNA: TGCGCCAGCAGCCCGAAGTGGACGGGCGGGGAACCCCTCGGTGAAAAACTGTTTTTT. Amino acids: CASSPKWTGGEPLGEKLFF.

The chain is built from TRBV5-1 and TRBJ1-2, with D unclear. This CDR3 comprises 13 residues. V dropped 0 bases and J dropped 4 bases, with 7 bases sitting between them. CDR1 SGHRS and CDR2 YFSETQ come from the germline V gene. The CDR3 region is CASSLAYSYGYTF. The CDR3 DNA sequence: TGCGCCAGCAGCTTGGCCTACTCCTATGGCTACACCTTC.

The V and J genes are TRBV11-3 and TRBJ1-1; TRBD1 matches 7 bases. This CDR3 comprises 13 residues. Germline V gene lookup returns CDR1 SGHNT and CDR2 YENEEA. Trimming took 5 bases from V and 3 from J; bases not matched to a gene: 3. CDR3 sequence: CASSHDRDTEAFF. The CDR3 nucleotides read TGTGCCAGCAGCCACGACAGGGACACTGAAGCTTTCTTT.

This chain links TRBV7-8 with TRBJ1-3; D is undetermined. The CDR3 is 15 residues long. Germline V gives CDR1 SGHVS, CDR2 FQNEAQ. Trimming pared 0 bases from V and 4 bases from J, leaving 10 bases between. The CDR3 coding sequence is TGTGCCAGCAGCTTAGCGCTTACGACAGGAAACACCATATATTTT. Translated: CASSLALTTGNTIYF.